The 10 T cell receptor beta chains in this list originate from one sample, sequenced in a study of T cell changes during pregnancy in multiple sclerosis. The method was immunoSEQ multiplex PCR; TCRdb's version includes in-frame clones alone and lacks a portion of them. The sample gives tens of thousands of clones, approximately 92% of which show up once; about 0.72% is in the top ten. The source material was peripheral blood, sampled in the second trimester of pregnancy. Source of these receptors: a female donor in good health, enrolled as a control in a pregnancy study.

V usage is TRBV10-3 and J usage is TRBJ2-7; 8 nucleotides align to TRBD1. This CDR3 is built from 17 residues. From germline, CDR1 is ENHRY and CDR2 SYGVKD. V lost 10 bases and J lost 2; bases outside the gene matches: 19. The CDR3, as DNA: TGTGCCACAATGGTAAGTCTACCGGGACAGGTGACCTACGAGCAGTACTTC. Encoded protein: CATMVSLPGQVTYEQYF.

The CDR3: CASSLGSRGGTDTQYF. CDR3 DNA: TGTGCCAGCAGCTTAGGGTCCAGGGGAGGGACAGATACGCAGTATTTT. V is TRBV7-2 and J is TRBJ2-3, with D maybe TRBD2 (7 bases). The CDR3 runs 16 residues. V dropped 1 base and J dropped 3 bases, with 14 bases sitting between them. CDR1 and CDR2 (germline): SGHTA, FQGNSA. Full variable domain (outside the CDR3, taken from reference TRBV7-2 and TRBJ2-3): GAGVSQSPSNKVTEKGKDVELRCDPISGHTALYWYRQSLGQGLEFLIYFQGNSAPDKSGLPSDRFSAERTGGSVSTLTIQRTQQEDSAVYLCASSLGSRGGTDTQYFGPGTRLTVL.

In this sample, this clone turned up once. The chain joins TRBV29-1 to TRBJ2-5; 7 bases map to TRBD2. Germline V gene lookup returns CDR1 SQVTM and CDR2 ANQGSEA. The CDR3 is 13 residues long. Losses at the gene ends were 1 base for V and 1 base for J; bases not matched to a gene: 0. As DNA, the CDR3 is TGCAGCGTTGAAGGGGAGGGCCAAGAGACCCAGTACTTC. Translated, it gives CSVEGEGQETQYF.

The chain uses TRBV19 and TRBJ2-1; 11 bases are shared with TRBD2. After removal of 11 bases from V and 5 bases from J, the junction contained 11 bases not matched to a gene. The CDR3 is 15 amino acids. The germline V gene encodes CDR1 LNHDA and CDR2 SQIVND (reference sequence). In nucleotides, the CDR3 is TGTGCCTCCTCGTGGCTAGCGGGGGGAAACAATGAGCAGTTCTTC. Its translation is CASSWLAGGNNEQFF.

The count of this clone is one. The chain carries TRBV5-4 and TRBJ2-1; D not certain. The germline V gene encodes CDR1 SGHNT and CDR2 YYREEE (reference sequence). The CDR3 contains 13 residues. Trimming pared 3 bases from V and 3 bases from J, leaving 7 bases between. DNA for the CDR3: TGTGCCAGCAGCTATGCGGACTACAATGAGCAGTTCTTC. Translated: CASSYADYNEQFF.

The CDR3 region is CASSTGGELRAFF. Written as DNA, the CDR3 is TGTGCCAGCAGCACAGGGGGGGAGTTGAGAGCTTTCTTT. The rearrangement uses TRBV7-9 and TRBJ1-1, with 8 nucleotides matching TRBD1. This CDR3 has 13 amino acids. Unmatched junction bases numbered 9, after V lost 5 bases and J lost 10 bases. In germline, CDR1 is SEHNR, CDR2 FQNEAQ (reference sequence).

This clone was seen a single time. The V gene is TRBV11-2, the J gene TRBJ1-3, with D hard to call. V shed 5 bases and J shed 3 bases, with 14 bases lying between them. Germline V lookup: CDR1 SGHAT, CDR2 FQNNGV. This CDR3 is 15 amino acids long. CDR3 in amino acids: CASSPGLGGGNTIYF. The CDR3, as DNA: TGTGCCAGCAGCCCCGGGTTGGGAGGTGGAAACACCATATATTTT.

This chain links TRBV5-8 with TRBJ1-2; 10 bases fit TRBD1. This CDR3 region has 14 residues. V dropped 5 bases and J dropped 5; count of bases not matched to a gene: 6. The V gene's germline CDR1 is SGHTS and CDR2 YDEGEE. The CDR3 nucleotides are TGTGCCAGCAGTCGTCCGGACAGGGGGTATGGCTACACCTTC. It specifies CASSRPDRGYGYTF.

The J gene is TRBJ2-7, the V gene TRBV5-4, with a weak D call TRBD2 (6 bases). The CDR3 is 15 residues long. Germline V gene lookup returns CDR1 SGHNT and CDR2 YYREEE (reference sequence). The V end lost 4 bases, the J end lost 0 bases, and 14 bases lay between the germline ends. In nucleotides, the CDR3 is TGTGCCAGCAGCCGGCGGGACTTTCACTCCTACGAGCAGTACTTC. Translated, it gives CASSRRDFHSYEQYF. The entire variable domain, with the rest obtained from reference TRBV5-4 and TRBJ2-7, is as follows: ETGVTQSPTHLIKTRGQQVTLRCSSQSGHNTVSWYQQALGQGPQFIFQYYREEENGRGNFPPRFSGLQFPNYSSELNVNALELDDSALYLCASSRRDFHSYEQYFGPGTRLTVT.

V is TRBV7-2 and J is TRBJ1-4, with 7 bases lining up with TRBD1. Germline trimming cut 6 bases from V and 0 bases from J; bases unmatched to any gene: 7. The CDR3 has 16 amino acids. Germline assignment: CDR1 SGHTA and CDR2 FQGNSA. The CDR3 coding sequence is TGTGCCAGCAGATTACTAACAGGGGCAACTAATGAAAAACTGTTTTTT. Translating it yields CASRLLTGATNEKLFF.